This entry features one TCR beta chain sequence. This entry belongs to a study of technical replicates of blood from several donors. CDR3 length equals 13 residues. CDR1 and CDR2 (germline): SGHRS, YFSETQ. Trimming took 4 bases from V and 3 from J, leaving 10 bases between them. The repertoire was sequenced with immunoSEQ multiplex PCR; TCRdb's copy has only in-frame clones and lacks some. This repertoire shows about 83,000 clones, approximately 97% found once; its top ten account for around 0.33%. The TCR comes from a human donor in good health. The sequenced sample was T cells isolated from PBMCs. The gene calls are TRBV5-1 and TRBJ2-5; weak D call: TRBD1 (6 bases). CDR3 bases: TGCGCCAGCAGCGCCACAGGGAAAGAGACCCAGTACTTC. Its translation is CASSATGKETQYF.